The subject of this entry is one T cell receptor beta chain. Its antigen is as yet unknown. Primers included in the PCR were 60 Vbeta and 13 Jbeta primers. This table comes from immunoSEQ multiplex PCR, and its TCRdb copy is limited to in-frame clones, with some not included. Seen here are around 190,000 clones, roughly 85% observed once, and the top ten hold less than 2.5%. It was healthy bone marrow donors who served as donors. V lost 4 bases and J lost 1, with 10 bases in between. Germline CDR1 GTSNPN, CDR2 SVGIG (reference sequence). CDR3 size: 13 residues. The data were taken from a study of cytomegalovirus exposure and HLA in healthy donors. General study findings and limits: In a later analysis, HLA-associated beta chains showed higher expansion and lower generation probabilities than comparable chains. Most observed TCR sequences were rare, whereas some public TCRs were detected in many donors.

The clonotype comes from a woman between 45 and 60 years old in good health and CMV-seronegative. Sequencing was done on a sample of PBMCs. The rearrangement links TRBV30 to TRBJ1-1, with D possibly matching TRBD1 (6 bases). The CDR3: CAWTGQPNTEAFF. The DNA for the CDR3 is TGTGCCTGGACGGGACAACCGAACACTGAAGCTTTCTTT.